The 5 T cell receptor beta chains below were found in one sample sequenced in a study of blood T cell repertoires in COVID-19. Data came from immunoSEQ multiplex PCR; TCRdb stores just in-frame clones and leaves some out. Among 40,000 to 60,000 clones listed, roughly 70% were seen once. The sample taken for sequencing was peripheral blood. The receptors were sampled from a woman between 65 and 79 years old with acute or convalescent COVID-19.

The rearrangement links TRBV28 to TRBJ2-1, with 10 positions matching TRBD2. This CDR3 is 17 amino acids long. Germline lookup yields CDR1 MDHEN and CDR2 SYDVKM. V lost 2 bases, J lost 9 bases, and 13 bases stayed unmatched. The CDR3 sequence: CASSLVPSGGGRGEQFF. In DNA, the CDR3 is TGTGCCAGCAGTTTAGTTCCTAGCGGGGGAGGTAGAGGTGAGCAGTTCTTC. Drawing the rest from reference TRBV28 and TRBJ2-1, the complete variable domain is DVKVTQSSRYLVKRTGEKVFLECVQDMDHENMFWYRQDPGLGLRLIYFSYDVKMKEKGDIPEGYSVSREKKERFSLILESASTNQTSMYLCASSLVPSGGGRGEQFFGPGTRLTVL.

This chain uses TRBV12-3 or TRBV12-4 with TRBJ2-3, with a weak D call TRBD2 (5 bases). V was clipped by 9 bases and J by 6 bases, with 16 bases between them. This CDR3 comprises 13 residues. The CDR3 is CASTLAVADTQYF. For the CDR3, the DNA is TGTGCCAGTACTCTGGCAGTAGCGGATACGCAGTATTTT.

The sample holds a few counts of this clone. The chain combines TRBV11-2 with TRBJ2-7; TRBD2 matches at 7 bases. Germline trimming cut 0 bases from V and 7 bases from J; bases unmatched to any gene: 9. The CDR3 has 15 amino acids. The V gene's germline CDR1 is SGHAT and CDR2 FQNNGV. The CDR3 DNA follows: TGTGCCAGCAGCTTAGATCTAGCGGAGGTCTGGGAGCAGTACTTC. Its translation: CASSLDLAEVWEQYF.

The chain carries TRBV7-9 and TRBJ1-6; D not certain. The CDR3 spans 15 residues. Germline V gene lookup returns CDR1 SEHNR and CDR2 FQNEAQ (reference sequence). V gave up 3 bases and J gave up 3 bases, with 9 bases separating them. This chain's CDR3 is CASSLSSVYNSPLHF. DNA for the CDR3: TGTGCCAGCAGCTTGTCCTCCGTCTATAATTCACCCCTCCACTTT.

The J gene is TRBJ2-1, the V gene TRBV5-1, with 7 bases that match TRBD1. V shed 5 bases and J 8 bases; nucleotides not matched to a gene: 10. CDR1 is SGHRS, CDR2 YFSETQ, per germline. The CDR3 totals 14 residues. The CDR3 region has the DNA TGCGCCAGCAGTTTTTCGACAGGGCGGGATGAGCAGTTCTTC. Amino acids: CASSFSTGRDEQFF. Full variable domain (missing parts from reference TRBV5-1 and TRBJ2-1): KAGVTQTPRYLIKTRGQQVTLSCSPISGHRSVSWYQQTPGQGLQFLFEYFSETQRNKGNFPGRFSGRQFSNSRSEMNVSTLELGDSALYLCASSFSTGRDEQFFGPGTRLTVL.